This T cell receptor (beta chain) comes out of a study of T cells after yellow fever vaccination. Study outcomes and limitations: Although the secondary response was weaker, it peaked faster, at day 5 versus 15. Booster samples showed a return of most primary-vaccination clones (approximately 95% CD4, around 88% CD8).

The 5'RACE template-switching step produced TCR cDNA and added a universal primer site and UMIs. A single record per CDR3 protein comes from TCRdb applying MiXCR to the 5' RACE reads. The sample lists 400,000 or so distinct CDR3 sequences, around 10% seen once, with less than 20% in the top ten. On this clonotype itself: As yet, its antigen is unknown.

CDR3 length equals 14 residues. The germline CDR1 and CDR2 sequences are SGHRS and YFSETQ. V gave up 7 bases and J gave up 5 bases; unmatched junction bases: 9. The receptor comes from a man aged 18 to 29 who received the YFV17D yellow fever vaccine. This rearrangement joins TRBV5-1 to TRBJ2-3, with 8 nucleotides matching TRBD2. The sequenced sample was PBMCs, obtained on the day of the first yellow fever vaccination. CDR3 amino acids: CASSPGGPGDTQYF. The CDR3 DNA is TGCGCCAGCTCTCCGGGGGGGCCTGGAGATACGCAGTATTTT.